The present entry profiles one TCR beta chain with its context. The entry originates in a study of OX40 agonist ivuxolimab in advanced cancers. Repertoires were generated with immunoSEQ multiplex PCR, while TCRdb's copy carries only in-frame clones and drops some. The repertoire holds 80,000 to 90,000 clones, about 88% seen once, with approximately 2% in the top ten. J gave up 6 bases and V 5 bases, and 15 bases lay outside the gene matches. The CDR3 runs 16 residues. Germline loops: CDR1 SQVTM, CDR2 ANQGSEA. Sequenced here: CD4+ or CD8+ T cells sorted from blood, sampled in a trial of the OX40 agonist ivuxolimab. This chain uses TRBV29-1 with TRBJ2-1; 8 nucleotides agree with TRBD1. The TCR comes from an adult with an advanced solid tumor such as melanoma, head and neck, liver or kidney cancer. Here the CDR3 reads CSVRGRQGAPINEQFF. The CDR3, as DNA: TGCAGCGTTAGGGGGAGGCAGGGGGCTCCAATCAATGAGCAGTTCTTC.